This paragraph reports one T cell receptor (beta chain). The antigen is undetermined. This record comes from a study of OX40 agonist ivuxolimab in advanced cancers. General study results and limits: Relative to CD4+ cells, CD8+ T cells on average had more expanded clones.

Trimming removed 3 bases at V and 2 bases at J, with 8 bases between. Germline V gene lookup returns CDR1 MGHRA and CDR2 YSYEKL. The CDR3 is made up of 15 amino acids. The repertoire was sequenced with immunoSEQ multiplex PCR; TCRdb's copy has only in-frame clones and lacks some. The sample has 45,000 to 50,000 clones; roughly nine tenths are singletons. This chain links TRBV4-1 with TRBJ2-6; D is uncertain. The clonotype comes from an adult with an advanced solid tumor such as melanoma, head and neck, liver or kidney cancer. Sample: CD4+ or CD8+ T cells sorted from blood, taken in a trial of the OX40 agonist ivuxolimab. The DNA of the CDR3 is TGCGCCAGCAGCCAGCTCCCGGCTGGGGCCAACGTCCTGACTTTC. Residues: CASSQLPAGANVLTF.